These 3 T cell receptor beta chains share one sample of origin, sequenced in a study of T-cell reconstitution after alpha-beta-depleted transplantation in children. Unique molecular identifiers featured in how the TCRbeta library was prepared. TCRdb independently ran MiXCR on the PCR reads; one entry per CDR3 protein. In the table there are 120,000 or so distinct CDR3 sequences, 10% of which are singletons. Sequenced here: PBMCs from the stem cell graft donor, sampled from the stem cell graft. The source of these receptors is a human donor who donated a stem cell graft to a child with acute lymphoblastic leukemia.

This clonotype was detected ten times or more. This rearrangement joins TRBV20-1 to TRBJ2-1; D uncertain. The CDR3 is made up of 12 amino acids. Germline V gene sequence: CDR1 DFQATT, CDR2 SNEGSKA (reference sequence). The DNA for the CDR3 is TGCAGCATTAGTGGCCTCTACAATGAGCAGTTCTTC. Its translation: CSISGLYNEQFF.

This clonotype was seen ten or more times. V usage is TRBV9 and J usage is TRBJ1-2, with D possibly being TRBD1 (5 bases). Germline V gene sequence: CDR1 SGDLS, CDR2 YYNGEE. This CDR3 contains 12 residues. Trimming removed 4 bases from V and 6 bases from J, with 10 bases in between. This CDR3 reads CASSPSGNGYTF. In nucleotides, the CDR3 is TGTGCCAGCAGCCCCTCAGGGAATGGCTACACCTTC.

This clonotype was recorded many times. The gene calls are TRBV20-1 and TRBJ2-1, with D tentatively TRBD1 or TRBD2 (5 bases each). The CDR3 length is 13 residues. The V gene's germline CDR1 is DFQATT and CDR2 SNEGSKA (reference sequence). Deletions cut 5 bases from V and 5 bases from J, with 13 bases between. The CDR3 sequence is CSAEGRKDNEQFF. The DNA of the CDR3 is TGCAGTGCTGAGGGGCGGAAAGACAATGAGCAGTTCTTC.